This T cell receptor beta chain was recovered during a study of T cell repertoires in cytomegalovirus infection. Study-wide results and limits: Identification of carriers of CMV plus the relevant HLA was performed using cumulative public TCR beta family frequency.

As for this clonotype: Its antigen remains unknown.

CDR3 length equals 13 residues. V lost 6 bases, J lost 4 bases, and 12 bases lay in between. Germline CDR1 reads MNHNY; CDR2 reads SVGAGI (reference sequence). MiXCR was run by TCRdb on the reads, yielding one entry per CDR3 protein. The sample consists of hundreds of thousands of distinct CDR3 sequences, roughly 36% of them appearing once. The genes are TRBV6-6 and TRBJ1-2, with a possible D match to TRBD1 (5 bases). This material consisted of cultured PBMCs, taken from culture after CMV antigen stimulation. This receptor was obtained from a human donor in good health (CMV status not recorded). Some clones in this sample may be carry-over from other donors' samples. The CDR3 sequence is CASRAGGVYGYTF. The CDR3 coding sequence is TGTGCCAGCAGGGCCGGGGGGGTCTATGGCTACACCTTC.